The next 23 T cell receptor beta chains were all read from a single sample in a study of CXCR3-negative and CXCR3-positive naive CD8 T cells. The libraries of TRB cDNA were constructed through 5' RACE using UMI labels. Each CDR3 protein gets one entry in TCRdb, which reprocessed the 5' RACE reads and gives no DNA. The data include more than 65,000 distinct CDR3 sequences; the top ten clones carry approximately 1.5%. The sample consisted of naive CXCR3- CD8+ T cells from blood. Subset in this sample: CD45RO-CCR7+CD27+CD95- naive CD8+ T cells lacking CXCR3 (TNR3-). The source of these receptors is a human donor in good health. Some clones in this sample may be carry-over from other donors' samples.

CDR3: CASSLSGTATEAFF. The rearrangement links TRBV27 to TRBJ1-1; TCRdb picks TRBD1, but there is no DNA to check that call. CDR3 size: 14 residues. From germline, CDR1 is MNHEY and CDR2 SMNVEV (reference sequence).

The genes are TRBV5-1 and TRBJ2-1; the D gene TCRdb calls, TRBD1, cannot be checked with no DNA. CDR1 SGHRS and CDR2 YFSETQ come from the germline V gene. The CDR3 totals 13 residues. CDR3 amino acids: CASSLEGINEQFF.

This sequence joins TRBV7-3 and TRBJ2-1; absent DNA, TCRdb's TRBD2 call cannot be checked. This CDR3 has 16 amino acids. CDR1 and CDR2 (germline): SGHTA, FQGTGA. Here the CDR3 reads CASSLGLAGYGDEQFF.

The chain is built from TRBV5-1 and TRBJ2-1; TCRdb reports TRBD2, a call that lacks DNA to check it against. CDR3 length equals 17 residues. Germline lookup yields CDR1 SGHRS and CDR2 YFSETQ. The CDR3 reads CASSETGGRTADNEQFF.

This rearrangement joins TRBV23-1 to TRBJ2-7; TCRdb's assignment of TRBD1 cannot be checked, as there is no DNA. TRBV23-1 is placed among ORFs of uncertain function. CDR3 length equals 18 residues. The CDR3 sequence: CASSQYRQGAESSYEQYF.

This chain links TRBV28 with TRBJ1-2; the D gene TCRdb calls, TRBD1, cannot be checked with no DNA. CDR3 length: 16 amino acids. Germline V CDR1 and CDR2: MDHEN, SYDVKM. The CDR3 sequence is CASSPYLDRADYGYTF.

The chain links TRBV29-1 to TRBJ2-7; TCRdb calls TRBD2, which cannot be checked without DNA. There are 15 residues in the CDR3. Germline CDR1 reads SQVTM; CDR2 reads ANQGSEA. CDR3 residues: CSVEAGTSKTYEQYF.

This chain connects TRBV29-1 to TRBJ1-1. The CDR3 totals 11 residues. Germline-derived CDR1 and CDR2 are SQVTM and ANQGSEA. CDR3 residues: CSVDGDTEAFF.

The chain joins TRBV5-1 to TRBJ1-5. This CDR3 contains 15 residues. Germline V CDR1 and CDR2: SGHRS, YFSETQ. CDR3 in amino acids: CASSLAGGLNQPQHF.

The rearrangement uses TRBV9 and TRBJ2-1; there is no DNA to check the TCRdb D call of TRBD1. Germline-derived CDR1 and CDR2 are SGDLS and YYNGEE. This CDR3 is built from 14 residues. The CDR3 reads CASSVSGGNNEQFF.

This sequence joins TRBV9 and TRBJ2-4; TCRdb lists TRBD2, though no DNA is available to test this call. This CDR3 is 17 amino acids long. Germline V gives CDR1 SGDLS, CDR2 YYNGEE. CDR3: CAIPLGTLCLAKNIQYF.

This sequence joins TRBV10-1 and TRBJ2-7; TCRdb's assignment of TRBD1 cannot be checked, as there is no DNA. CDR3 length equals 13 residues. The germline V gene encodes CDR1 WNHNN and CDR2 SYGVQD (reference sequence). This CDR3 reads CASTTDRVEEQYF.

This chain links TRBV7-6 with TRBJ2-3; TCRdb's D call of TRBD2 is untestable without DNA. The CDR3 is 16 residues long. Looked up from germline, CDR1 is SGHVS and CDR2 is FNYEAQ. The CDR3 sequence is CASSLESGSVLDTQYF.

The CDR3 loop reads CSVDEGLSGNTIYF. The chain combines TRBV29-1 with TRBJ1-3; no DNA is available, so the TRBD1 call from TCRdb remains unchecked. This CDR3 is 14 amino acids long. Per the germline V gene, CDR1 is SQVTM and CDR2 is ANQGSEA.

The chain uses TRBV6-5 and TRBJ2-1; absent DNA, TCRdb's TRBD1 call cannot be checked. CDR3 size: 16 residues. The germline gives CDR1 MNHEY, CDR2 SVGAGI. The CDR3 loop is CASSYSGGESGGEQFF.

This chain links TRBV6-2 or TRBV6-3 with TRBJ2-3. This CDR3 contains 13 residues. Germline lookup yields CDR1 MNHEY and CDR2 SVGEGT. This CDR3 is CASRTVSTDTQYF.

This sequence joins TRBV27 and TRBJ1-4. Germline V lookup: CDR1 MNHEY, CDR2 SMNVEV (reference sequence). The length of the CDR3 is 15 residues. This CDR3 reads CASSFLTGLGEKLFF. Supplemented by reference TRBV27 and TRBJ1-4, the full variable domain reads EAQVTQNPRYLITVTGKKLTVTCSQNMNHEYMSWYRQDPGLGLRQIYYSMNVEVTDKGDVPEGYKVSRKEKRNFPLILESPSPNQTSLYFCASSFLTGLGEKLFFGSGTQLSVL.

This rearrangement joins TRBV6-1 to TRBJ2-2. Germline V gene lookup returns CDR1 MNHNS and CDR2 SASEGT. CDR3 length: 12 amino acids. CDR3 residues: CASSENTGELFF.

The chain uses TRBV25-1 and TRBJ2-7; checking the TCRdb D call of TRBD1 is not possible without DNA. CDR1 and CDR2 (germline): MGHDK, SYGVNS. The CDR3 spans 12 residues. CDR3 amino acids: CASSPTGYEQYF.

The rearrangement links TRBV28 to TRBJ2-7; the D call of TRBD1 rests on TCRdb alone, since no DNA is present to check it. CDR1 is MDHEN and CDR2 is SYDVKM in the germline V gene. This CDR3 is built from 14 residues. CDR3 region: CASSLQGASYEQYF.

The V and J genes are TRBV10-2 and TRBJ2-1; TCRdb lists TRBD2, though no DNA is available to test this call. CDR3 length: 16 residues. Germline V gives CDR1 WSHSY, CDR2 SAAADI. This CDR3 is CASSESSGYSYNEQFF.

The chain carries TRBV20-1 and TRBJ1-2; TCRdb picks TRBD1, but there is no DNA to check that call. The CDR3 runs to 14 residues. In germline, CDR1 is DFQATT, CDR2 SNEGSKA (reference sequence). CDR3 sequence: CSAETRRGYYGYTF.

The chain's CDR3 is CASSGPRFGEGNYGYTF. The chain has TRBV7-2 and TRBJ1-2. CDR1 SGHTA and CDR2 FQGNSA come from the germline V gene. This CDR3 has 17 residues.